A selection of T cell receptor beta chains follows, all from one sample in a study of early T cells in non-severe SARS-CoV-2 infection. TCRdb re-called the 5' RACE reads through MiXCR, storing one row per CDR3 protein. The repertoire holds 50,000 to 75,000 distinct CDR3 sequences, around 13% seen once, with 1.2% in the top ten. The specimen was whole blood, collected at baseline. All receptors come from an adult who was a healthcare worker with PCR-confirmed SARS-CoV-2 infection or an uninfected control (not recorded which). The donor label of this sample is uncertain. Each CDR3 is given with its conserved first and last residue. A D gene is named only where the DNA matches it firmly. Not every row has a clone size; where given, it reads once, few, many or a size class.

>TRBV12-3/TRBV12-4|TRBD2|TRBJ2-3|-
CASRPAAGGPSGDTQYF
TGTGCCAGCAGACCAGCAGCGGGGGGGCCGTCCGGAGATACGCAGTATTTT
>TRBV30|-|TRBJ1-5|few
CAWRGTGNNQPQHF
TGTGCCTGGAGAGGAACAGGGAACAATCAGCCCCAGCATTTT
>TRBV29-1|-|TRBJ1-2|-
CSVRTSRNYGYTF
TGCAGCGTCAGGACATCCCGTAACTATGGCTACACCTTC
>TRBV10-1|-|TRBJ2-5|few
CASSEGGGGETQYF
TGCGCCAGCAGTGAAGGGGGGGGCGGAGAGACCCAGTACTTC
>TRBV11-2|-|TRBJ2-2|-
CASSPGESLTGELFF
TGTGCCAGCAGCCCCGGGGAGTCCCTCACCGGGGAGCTGTTTTTT
>TRBV19|TRBD1|TRBJ2-2|few
CASSMGQRNTGELFF
TGTGCCAGTAGTATGGGACAGAGAAACACCGGGGAGCTGTTTTTT
>TRBV3-1|-|TRBJ1-2|many
CASSQAPAGDGYGYTF
TGTGCCAGCAGCCAAGCCCCTGCAGGGGACGGCTATGGCTACACCTTC
>TRBV7-2|-|TRBJ1-5|-
CASSLAPGAGQPQHF
TGTGCCAGCAGCTTAGCCCCGGGGGCAGGGCAGCCCCAGCATTTT
>TRBV3-1|-|TRBJ1-2|few
CASSQMVTANYGYTF
TGTGCCAGCAGCCAGATGGTTACAGCTAACTATGGCTACACCTTC
>TRBV3-1|-|TRBJ2-2|-
CASSHGNTGELFF
TGTGCCAGCAGCCATGGGAACACCGGGGAGCTGTTTTTT
>TRBV12-3/TRBV12-4|-|TRBJ1-5|-
CASSLMYRNGNQPQHF
TGTGCCAGCAGTTTAATGTACAGGAATGGCAATCAGCCCCAGCATTTT
>TRBV30|-|TRBJ1-1|-
CAWRTVNTEAFF
TGTGCCTGGCGGACAGTGAACACTGAAGCTTTCTTT
>TRBV27|-|TRBJ2-4|few
CASSSFIGNIQYF
TGTGCCAGCAGTTCCTTTATAGGTAACATTCAGTACTTC
>TRBV25-1|-|TRBJ2-3|many
CASSAPVLRWERTQYF
TGTGCCAGCAGTGCCCCCGTCCTGCGATGGGAACGTACGCAGTATTTT
>TRBV2|-|TRBJ2-5|-
CASKEPLAIQETQYF
TGTGCCAGCAAAGAGCCCCTAGCGATCCAAGAGACCCAGTACTTC
>TRBV12-3/TRBV12-4|-|TRBJ1-2|-
CASSLLILDRTNYGYTF
TGTGCCAGCAGTTTATTGATTCTTGACAGGACTAACTATGGCTACACCTTC
>TRBV7-8|-|TRBJ2-5|-
CASSLYREQETQYF
TGTGCCAGCAGCTTATACAGGGAACAAGAGACCCAGTACTTC
>TRBV7-9|TRBD1|TRBJ2-4|few
CASSSLKTGGYTQYF
TGTGCCAGCAGCTCCCTAAAGACAGGGGGGTACACTCAGTACTTC
>TRBV11-3|-|TRBJ2-5|few
CASSAAGGAETQYF
TGTGCCAGCAGCGCGGCTGGGGGAGCAGAGACCCAGTACTTC
>TRBV14|TRBD2|TRBJ2-2|many
CASSPVGGGRAGELFF
TGTGCCAGCAGCCCTGTTGGCGGGGGGCGCGCCGGGGAGCTGTTTTTT
>TRBV2|-|TRBJ1-5|few
CASSDPRNSNQPQHF
TGTGCCAGCAGTGACCCACGTAACAGCAATCAGCCCCAGCATTTT
>TRBV12-3/TRBV12-4|TRBD2|TRBJ2-1|few
CASSLGGGAVEQFF
TGTGCCAGCAGTTTAGGCGGGGGGGCGGTCGAGCAGTTCTTC
>TRBV27|TRBD1|TRBJ1-1|-
CASSPGTGGGLNTEAFF
TGTGCCAGCAGTCCGGGGACAGGGGGCGGTCTGAACACTGAAGCTTTCTTT
>TRBV10-3|-|TRBJ1-1|few
CATCMGTGGEAFF
TGTGCCACGTGCATGGGAACCGGAGGGGAAGCTTTCTTT
>TRBV6-4|-|TRBJ1-6|many
CASSEQVRNSPLHF
TGTGCCAGCAGTGAACAGGTTCGAAATTCACCCCTCCACTTT
>TRBV3-1|TRBD1|TRBJ2-1|-
CASSRTGGNEQFF
TGTGCCAGCAGCCGCACAGGGGGCAATGAGCAGTTCTTC
>TRBV18|TRBD2|TRBJ2-3|many
CASSPNWDYTDTQYF
TGTGCCAGCTCACCAAATTGGGACTACACAGATACGCAGTATTTT
>TRBV19|TRBD2|TRBJ2-3|many
CASSTRLAGDPDTQYF
TGTGCCAGTAGTACGCGACTAGCGGGGGACCCAGATACGCAGTATTTT
>TRBV19|-|TRBJ2-3|many
CASSRANTDTQYF
TGTGCCAGTAGTAGAGCGAACACAGATACGCAGTATTTT
>TRBV20-1|-|TRBJ2-3|many
CSALHGGPDTQYF
TGCAGTGCTCTGCACGGGGGCCCCGATACGCAGTATTTT
>TRBV2|TRBD1|TRBJ2-2|few
CASSDRDRGLNTGELFF
TGTGCCAGCAGTGACCGGGACAGGGGGTTGAACACCGGGGAGCTGTTTTTT
>TRBV5-5|-|TRBJ2-2|few
CASSLLQGSYTGELFF
TGTGCCAGCAGCTTGTTGCAGGGGAGTTACACCGGGGAGCTGTTTTTT
>TRBV4-1|-|TRBJ2-2|few
CASSKPDSFYTGELFF
TGCGCCAGCAGCAAGCCAGACAGCTTCTACACCGGGGAGCTGTTTTTT
>TRBV3-1|TRBD2|TRBJ2-1|few
CASSPQLAGGYNEQFF
TGTGCCAGCAGCCCCCAGTTGGCGGGGGGTTACAATGAGCAGTTCTTC
>TRBV5-1|-|TRBJ1-1|few
CASSSVLENTEAFF
TGCGCCAGCAGCTCCGTCTTGGAGAACACTGAAGCTTTCTTT